This TCR beta chain came from a study of beta chain features in type 1 diabetes. CDR1 and CDR2 (germline): MNHEY, SMNVEV (reference sequence). J gave up 5 bases and V 6 bases, and 4 bases lay outside the gene matches. This CDR3 region has 14 residues. Of note for this clone: What it recognizes is unknown.

Of the isolated RNA, all was reverse transcribed, and so the sequenced material was expressed TCRB transcripts. Assay used: immunoSEQ multiplex PCR; TCRdb lists only in-frame clones, some missing. The data show 200,000 to 250,000 clones, 9.6% seen once. The study, taken as a whole, reports: Researchers could not determine here whether HLA type influences TCRB rearrangement.

J is TRBJ2-5 and V is TRBV27; 12 nucleotides match TRBD1. The receptor comes from a woman in her late teens or twenties in good health. The specimen sequenced was naive CD4+ T cells from blood. The CDR3 DNA reads as TGTGCCAGCAGCCTGGGACAGGGGGCCGAGACCCAGTACTTC. This codes for CASSLGQGAETQYF.